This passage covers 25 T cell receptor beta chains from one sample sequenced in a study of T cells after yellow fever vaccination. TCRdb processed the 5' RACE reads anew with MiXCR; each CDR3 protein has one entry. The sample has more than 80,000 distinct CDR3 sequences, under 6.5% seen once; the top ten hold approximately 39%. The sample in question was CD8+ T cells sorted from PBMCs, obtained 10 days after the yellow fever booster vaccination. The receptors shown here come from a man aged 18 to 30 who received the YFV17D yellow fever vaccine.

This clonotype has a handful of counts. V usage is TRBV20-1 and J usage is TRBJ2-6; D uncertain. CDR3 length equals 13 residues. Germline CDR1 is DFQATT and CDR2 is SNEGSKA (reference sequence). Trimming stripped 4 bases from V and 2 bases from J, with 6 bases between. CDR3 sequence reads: CSAKGTGANVLTF. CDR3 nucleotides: TGCAGTGCTAAGGGCACTGGGGCCAACGTCCTGACTTTC.

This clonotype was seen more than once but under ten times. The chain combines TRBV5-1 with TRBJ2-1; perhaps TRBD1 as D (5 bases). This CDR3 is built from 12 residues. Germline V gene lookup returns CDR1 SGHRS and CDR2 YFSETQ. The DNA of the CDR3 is TGCGCTAGCTCGGACACCGGATGGGAGCAGTTCTTC. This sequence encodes CASSDTGWEQFF.

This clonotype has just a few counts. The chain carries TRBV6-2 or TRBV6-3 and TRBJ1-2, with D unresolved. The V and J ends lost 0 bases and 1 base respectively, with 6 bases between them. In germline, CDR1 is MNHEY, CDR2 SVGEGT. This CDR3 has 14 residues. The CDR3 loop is CASSYSPDNYGYTF. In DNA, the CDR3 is TGTGCCAGCAGTTACTCTCCAGATAACTATGGCTACACCTTC.

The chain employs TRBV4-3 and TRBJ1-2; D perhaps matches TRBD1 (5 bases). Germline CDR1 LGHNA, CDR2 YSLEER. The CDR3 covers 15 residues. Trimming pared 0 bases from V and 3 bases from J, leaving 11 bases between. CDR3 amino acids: CASSQDRMGDYGYTF. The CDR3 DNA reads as TGCGCCAGCAGCCAAGATCGTATGGGGGACTATGGCTACACCTTC.

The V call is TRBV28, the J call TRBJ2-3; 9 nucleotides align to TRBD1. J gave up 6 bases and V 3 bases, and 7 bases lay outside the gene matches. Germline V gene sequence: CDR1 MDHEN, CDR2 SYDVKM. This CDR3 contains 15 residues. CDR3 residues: CASSFRDRARDTQYF. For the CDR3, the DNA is TGTGCCAGCAGTTTTCGGGACAGGGCTCGGGATACGCAGTATTTT.

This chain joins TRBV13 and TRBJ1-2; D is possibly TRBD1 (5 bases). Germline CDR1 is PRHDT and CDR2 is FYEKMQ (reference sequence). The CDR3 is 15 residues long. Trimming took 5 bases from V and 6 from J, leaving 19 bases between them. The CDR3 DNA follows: TGTGCCAGCAGCGAGTTCGGGGGGAAGGTCGATGGCTACACCTTC. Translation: CASSEFGGKVDGYTF.

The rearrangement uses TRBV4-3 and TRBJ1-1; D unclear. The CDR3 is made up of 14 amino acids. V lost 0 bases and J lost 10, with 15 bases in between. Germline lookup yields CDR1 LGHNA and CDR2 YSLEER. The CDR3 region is CASSQDGVATAAFF. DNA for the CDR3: TGCGCCAGCAGCCAAGACGGCGTAGCGACCGCAGCTTTCTTT.

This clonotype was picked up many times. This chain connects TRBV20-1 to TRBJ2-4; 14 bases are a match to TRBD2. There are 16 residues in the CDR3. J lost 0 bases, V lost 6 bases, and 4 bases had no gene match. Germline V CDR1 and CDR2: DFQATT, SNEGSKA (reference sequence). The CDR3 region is CSAETSGGEAKNIQYF. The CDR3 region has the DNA TGCAGTGCCGAGACTAGCGGGGGGGAAGCCAAAAACATTCAGTACTTC.

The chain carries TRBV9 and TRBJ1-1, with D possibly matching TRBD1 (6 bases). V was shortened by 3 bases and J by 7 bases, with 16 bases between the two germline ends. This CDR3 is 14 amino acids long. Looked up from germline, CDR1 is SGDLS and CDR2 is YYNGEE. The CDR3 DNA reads TGTGCCAGCAGCGACACGCGGGGGGCGGGTGAAGCTTTCTTT. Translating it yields CASSDTRGAGEAFF.

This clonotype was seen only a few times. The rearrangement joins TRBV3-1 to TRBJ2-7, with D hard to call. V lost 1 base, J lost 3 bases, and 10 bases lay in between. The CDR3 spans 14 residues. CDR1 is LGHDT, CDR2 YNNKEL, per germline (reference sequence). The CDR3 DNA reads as TGTGCCAGCAGCCAAGGAGCTGGAATCTACGAGCAGTACGTC. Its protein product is CASSQGAGIYEQYV.

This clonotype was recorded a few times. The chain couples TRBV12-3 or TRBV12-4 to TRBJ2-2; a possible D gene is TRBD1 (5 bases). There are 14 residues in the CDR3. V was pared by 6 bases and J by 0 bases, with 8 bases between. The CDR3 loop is CASSPTANTGELFF. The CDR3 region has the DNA TGTGCCAGCAGCCCGACAGCGAACACCGGGGAGCTGTTTTTT.

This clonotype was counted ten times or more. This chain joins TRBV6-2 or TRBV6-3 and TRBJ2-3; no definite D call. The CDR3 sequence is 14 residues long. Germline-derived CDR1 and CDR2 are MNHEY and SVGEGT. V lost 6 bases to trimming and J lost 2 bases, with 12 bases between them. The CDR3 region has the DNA TGTGCCAGCAGCCAGGCATACGCCACAGATACGCAGTATTTT. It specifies CASSQAYATDTQYF.

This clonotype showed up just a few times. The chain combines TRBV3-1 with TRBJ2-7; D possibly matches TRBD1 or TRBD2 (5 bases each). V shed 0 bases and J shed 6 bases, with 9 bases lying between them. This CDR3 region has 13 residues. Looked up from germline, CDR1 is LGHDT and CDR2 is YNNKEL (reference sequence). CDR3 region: CASSQDLGAEQYF. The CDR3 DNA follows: TGTGCCAGCAGCCAAGATCTCGGGGCCGAGCAGTACTTC.

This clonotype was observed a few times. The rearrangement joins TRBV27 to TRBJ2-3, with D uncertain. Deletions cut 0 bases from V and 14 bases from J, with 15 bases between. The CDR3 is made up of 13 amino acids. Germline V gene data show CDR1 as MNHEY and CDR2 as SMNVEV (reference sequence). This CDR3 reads CASSLSLAPPRYF. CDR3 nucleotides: TGTGCCAGCAGTTTATCCTTGGCCCCTCCGAGGTATTTT.

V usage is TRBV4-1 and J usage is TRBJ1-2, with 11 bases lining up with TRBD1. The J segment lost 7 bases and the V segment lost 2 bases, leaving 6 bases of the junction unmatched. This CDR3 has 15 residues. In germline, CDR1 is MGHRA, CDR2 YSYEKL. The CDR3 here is CASSQLDRGQGGYTF. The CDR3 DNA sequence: TGCGCCAGCAGCCAACTGGACAGGGGGCAGGGTGGCTACACCTTC.

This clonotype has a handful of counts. This chain's CDR3 is CASESHMGEQFF. As DNA, the CDR3 is TGTGCCAGCGAAAGTCATATGGGTGAGCAGTTCTTC. V gene TRBV7-9 combines with J gene TRBJ2-1; D unclear. CDR3 length: 12 amino acids. Trimming pared 8 bases from V and 9 bases from J, leaving 14 bases between. Germline assignment: CDR1 SEHNR and CDR2 FQNEAQ (reference sequence).

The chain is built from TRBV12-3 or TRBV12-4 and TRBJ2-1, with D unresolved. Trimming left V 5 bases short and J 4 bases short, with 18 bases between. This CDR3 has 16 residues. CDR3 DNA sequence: TGTGCCAGCAGTCCCATGAGAGGCGCGGAGTACAATGAGCAGTTCTTC. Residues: CASSPMRGAEYNEQFF.

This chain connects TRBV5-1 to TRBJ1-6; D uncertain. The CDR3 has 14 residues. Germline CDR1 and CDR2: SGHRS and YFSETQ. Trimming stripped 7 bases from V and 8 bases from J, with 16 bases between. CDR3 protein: CASRVTGFDSPLHF. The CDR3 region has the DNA TGCGCCAGCCGGGTAACGGGGTTTGATTCACCCCTCCACTTT.

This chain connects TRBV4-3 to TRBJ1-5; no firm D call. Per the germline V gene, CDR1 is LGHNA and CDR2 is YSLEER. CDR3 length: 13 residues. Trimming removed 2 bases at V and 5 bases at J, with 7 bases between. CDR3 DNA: TGCGCCAGCAGCCAATCGCCATATCAGCCCCAGCATTTT. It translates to CASSQSPYQPQHF.

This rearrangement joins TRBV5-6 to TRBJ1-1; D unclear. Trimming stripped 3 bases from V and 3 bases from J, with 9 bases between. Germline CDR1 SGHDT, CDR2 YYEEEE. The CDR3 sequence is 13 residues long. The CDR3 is CASSYYSDTEAFF. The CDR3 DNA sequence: TGTGCCAGCAGCTATTATTCGGACACTGAAGCTTTCTTT.

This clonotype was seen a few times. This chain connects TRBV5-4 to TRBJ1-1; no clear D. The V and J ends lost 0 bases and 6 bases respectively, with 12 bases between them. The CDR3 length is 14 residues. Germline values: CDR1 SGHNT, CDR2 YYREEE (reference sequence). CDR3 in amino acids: CASSLGPEVPEAFF. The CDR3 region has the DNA TGTGCCAGCAGCTTGGGGCCTGAAGTGCCTGAAGCTTTCTTT.

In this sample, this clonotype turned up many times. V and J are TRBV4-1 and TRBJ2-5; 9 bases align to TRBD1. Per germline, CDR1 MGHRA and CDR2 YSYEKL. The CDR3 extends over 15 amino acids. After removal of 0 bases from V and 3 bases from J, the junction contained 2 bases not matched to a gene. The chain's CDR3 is CASSQEDRGKETQYF. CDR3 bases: TGCGCCAGCAGCCAAGAGGACAGGGGCAAAGAGACCCAGTACTTC.

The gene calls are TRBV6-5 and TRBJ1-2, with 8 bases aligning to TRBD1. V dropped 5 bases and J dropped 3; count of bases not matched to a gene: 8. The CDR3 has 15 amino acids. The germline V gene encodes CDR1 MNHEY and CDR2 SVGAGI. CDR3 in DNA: TGTGCCAGCAGTAATACTCAGGGGGCGGACTATGGCTACACCTTC. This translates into CASSNTQGADYGYTF.

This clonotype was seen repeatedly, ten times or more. The CDR3 region has the DNA TGCGCCAGCAGTCCCGGGACTAGCTACAATGAGCAGTTCTTC. Amino acids: CASSPGTSYNEQFF. This chain links TRBV4-1 with TRBJ2-1; 8 nucleotides align to TRBD2. The CDR3 consists of 14 residues. The trim removed 6 bases at V and 3 bases at J, leaving 4 bases unmatched. Per germline, CDR1 MGHRA and CDR2 YSYEKL.

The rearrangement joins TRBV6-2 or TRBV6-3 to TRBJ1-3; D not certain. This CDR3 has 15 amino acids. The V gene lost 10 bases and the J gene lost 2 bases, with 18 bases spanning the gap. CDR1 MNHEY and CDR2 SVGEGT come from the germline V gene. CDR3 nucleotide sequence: TGTGCCACCGACTTCAGGTTCCCTCCTGGAAACACCATATATTTT. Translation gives CATDFRFPPGNTIYF.